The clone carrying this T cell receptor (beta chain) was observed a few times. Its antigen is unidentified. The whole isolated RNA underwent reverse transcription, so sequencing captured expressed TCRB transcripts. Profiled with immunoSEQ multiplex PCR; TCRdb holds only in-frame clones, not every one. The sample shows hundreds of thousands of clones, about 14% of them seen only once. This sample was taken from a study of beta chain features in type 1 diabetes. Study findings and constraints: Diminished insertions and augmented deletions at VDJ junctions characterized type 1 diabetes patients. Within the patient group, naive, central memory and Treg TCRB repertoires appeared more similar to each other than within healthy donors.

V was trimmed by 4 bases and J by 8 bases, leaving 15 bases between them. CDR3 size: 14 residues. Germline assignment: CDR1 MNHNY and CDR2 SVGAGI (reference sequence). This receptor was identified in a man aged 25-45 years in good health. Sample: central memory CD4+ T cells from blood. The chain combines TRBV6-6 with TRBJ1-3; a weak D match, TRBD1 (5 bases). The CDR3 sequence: CASSSGGLGDTIYF. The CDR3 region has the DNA TGTGCCAGCAGTTCAGGAGGGTTAGGGGACACCATATATTTT.